This TCR beta chain was sequenced for a study of post-analysis software for immune sequencing data (dated by TCRdb to about 2015). The study in broad terms: The recorded disease courses included relapsing-remitting, secondary progressive and progressive-relapsing multiple sclerosis, and some patients had no subtype annotation. The patient repertoires were set against 10 or so previously published healthy control repertoires from donors whose ages ranged from about 6 to 26 years. A subset of samples was prepared in parallel using single-end sample barcoding, then pooled and co-amplified after Illumina adapter ligation. Overall study outcomes, separate from this receptor: When samples were clustered directly using the F measure, samples prepared in the same batch co-clustered strongly, which prompted a batch-effect correction. The multiple sclerosis patient group was slightly younger than the control group. Normalized Chao1 diversity was significantly lower in multiple sclerosis patients than controls, suggesting substantial peripheral T-cell clonal expansion. Significantly higher frequencies in patients than in controls were found for about five TRBV segments, including TRBV5-6, TRBV5-1 and TRBV20-1.

Relative to germline, V is missing 3 bases and J is missing 1 base, with 2 bases of the junction outside any gene match. The CDR3, cysteine through phenylalanine, is 14 amino acids long. Here the CDR3 DNA is all that survives: 42 bases in frame from base 1. As encoded in the germline V gene, CDR1 is SNHLY while CDR2 is FYNNEI. TCR beta repertoires were profiled from peripheral blood of 10 to 15 young patients with multiple sclerosis to demonstrate the VDJtools post-analysis software. The multiple sclerosis patients were children and adolescents ranging in age from about 6 to 17 years. This clonotype came up a few times. What this receptor recognizes is not known. No much larger clonotype is one base removed from it; base qualities were not supplied. Library construction relied on PCR. Sequencer: Illumina HiSeq 2500. To reduce PCR and sequencing biases, unique molecular identifiers were built into the TCR beta cDNA libraries. Every 1 to 10 million input T cells yielded approximately 500,000 cDNA molecules, meaning each molecule approximated one T cell. The same protocol used for the earlier healthy control dataset was applied to prepare and sequence the patient libraries. Within a given batch, samples were prepared together, multiplexed and sequenced on the same HiSeq lane. For the original study's pipeline: MIGEC was used to process the raw barcoded reads, and molecular identifier groups with only a single read were discarded before consensus assembly and CDR3 extraction. Clonotype tables were post-analysed with VDJtools, and diversity was normalized by down-sampling all datasets to the smallest sample size. To correct batch-related cross-sample contamination, repertoire overlap clustering matched CDR3 amino acid sequences but not nucleotide sequences. TCRdb reran the public reads through fastp at Q25 and MiXCR, keeping productive beta chains. A single entry per CDR3 protein holds the most common genes and DNA from its merged rows. The V and J calls, along with clone size, are taken from TCRdb and not from the paper's own processing. The sample profile shows some 690,000 distinct CDR3 sequences; 25% to 30% of them were found once. The ten largest clones capture roughly 0.57% of the sample.

The V gene is TRBV2 and the J gene is TRBJ2-7, with 8 bases aligning to TRBD1. This sequence was found in a girl between 10 and 17 years old with multiple sclerosis. The sequencing sample was made of blood. The DNA sequence reads TGTGCCAGCAGTGACAGGGGGCTATCCTACGAGCAGTACTTC. It specifies CASSDRGLSYEQYF.